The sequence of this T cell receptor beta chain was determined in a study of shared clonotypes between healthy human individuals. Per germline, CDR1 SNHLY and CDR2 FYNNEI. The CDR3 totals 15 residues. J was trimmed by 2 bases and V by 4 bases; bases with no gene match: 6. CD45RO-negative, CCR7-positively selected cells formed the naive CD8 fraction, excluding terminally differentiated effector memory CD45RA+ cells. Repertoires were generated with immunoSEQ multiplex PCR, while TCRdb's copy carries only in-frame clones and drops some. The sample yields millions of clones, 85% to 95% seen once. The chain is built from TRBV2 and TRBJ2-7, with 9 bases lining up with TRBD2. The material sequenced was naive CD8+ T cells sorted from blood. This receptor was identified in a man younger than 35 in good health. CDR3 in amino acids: CASSVAGEGTYEQYF. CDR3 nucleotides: TGTGCCAGCAGTGTAGCGGGAGAGGGGACCTACGAGCAGTACTTC. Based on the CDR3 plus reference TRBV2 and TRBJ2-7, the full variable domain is EPEVTQTPSHQVTQMGQEVILRCVPISNHLYFYWYRQILGQKVEFLVSFYNNEISEKSEIFDDQFSVERPDGSNFTLKIRSTKLEDSAMYFCASSVAGEGTYEQYFGPGTRLTVT.